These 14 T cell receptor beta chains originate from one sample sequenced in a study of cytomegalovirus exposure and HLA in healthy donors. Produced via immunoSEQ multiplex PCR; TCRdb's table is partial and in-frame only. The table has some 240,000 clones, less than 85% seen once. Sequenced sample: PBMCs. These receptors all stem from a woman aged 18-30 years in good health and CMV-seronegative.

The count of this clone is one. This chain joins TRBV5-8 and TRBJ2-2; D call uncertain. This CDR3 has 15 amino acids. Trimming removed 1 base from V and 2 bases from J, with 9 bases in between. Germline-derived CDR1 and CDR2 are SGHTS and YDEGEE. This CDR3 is CASSLQVTNTGELFF. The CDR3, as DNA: TGTGCCAGCAGCTTGCAAGTGACTAACACCGGGGAGCTGTTTTTT.

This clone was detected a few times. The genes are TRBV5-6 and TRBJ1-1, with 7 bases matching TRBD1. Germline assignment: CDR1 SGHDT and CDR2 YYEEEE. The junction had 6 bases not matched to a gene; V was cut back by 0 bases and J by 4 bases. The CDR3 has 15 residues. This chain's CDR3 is CASSLVTGDGTEAFF. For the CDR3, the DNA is TGTGCCAGCAGCTTGGTTACAGGGGATGGCACTGAAGCTTTCTTT.

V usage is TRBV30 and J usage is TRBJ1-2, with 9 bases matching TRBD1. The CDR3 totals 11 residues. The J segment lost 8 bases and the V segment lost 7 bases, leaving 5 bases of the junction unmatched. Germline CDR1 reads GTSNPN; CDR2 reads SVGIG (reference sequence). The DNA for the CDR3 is TGTGCCTTAACAGGGGGCGGGGGCTACACCTTC. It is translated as CALTGGGGYTF.

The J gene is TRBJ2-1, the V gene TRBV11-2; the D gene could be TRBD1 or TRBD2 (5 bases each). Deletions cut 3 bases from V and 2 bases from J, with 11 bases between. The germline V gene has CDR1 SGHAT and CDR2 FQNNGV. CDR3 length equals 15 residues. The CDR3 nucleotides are TGTGCCAGCAGCTTGGCTGGGACCACCTACAATGAGCAGTTCTTC. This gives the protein CASSLAGTTYNEQFF.

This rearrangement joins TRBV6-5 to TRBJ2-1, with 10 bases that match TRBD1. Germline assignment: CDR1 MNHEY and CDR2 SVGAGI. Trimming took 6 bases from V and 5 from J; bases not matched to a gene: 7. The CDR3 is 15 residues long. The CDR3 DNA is TGTGCCAGCAGCGGAACCGGGACAGGGGACAATGAGCAGTTCTTC. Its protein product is CASSGTGTGDNEQFF.

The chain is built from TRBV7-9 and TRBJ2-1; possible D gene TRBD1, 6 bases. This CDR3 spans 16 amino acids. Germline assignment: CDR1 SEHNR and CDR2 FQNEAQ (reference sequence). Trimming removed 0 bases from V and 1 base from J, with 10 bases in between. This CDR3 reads CASSLALGTSYNEQFF. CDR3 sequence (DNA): TGTGCCAGCAGCTTAGCGCTCGGGACATCCTACAATGAGCAGTTCTTC. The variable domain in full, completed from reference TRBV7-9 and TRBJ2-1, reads DTGVSQNPRHKITKRGQNVTFRCDPISEHNRLYWYRQTLGQGPEFLTYFQNEAQLEKSRLLSDRFSAERPKGSFSTLEIQRTEQGDSAMYLCASSLALGTSYNEQFFGPGTRLTVL.

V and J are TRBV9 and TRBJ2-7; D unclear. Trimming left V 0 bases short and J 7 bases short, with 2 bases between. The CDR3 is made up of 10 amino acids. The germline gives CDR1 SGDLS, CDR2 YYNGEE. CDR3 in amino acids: CASSVGEQYF. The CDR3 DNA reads TGTGCCAGCAGCGTAGGGGAGCAGTACTTC.

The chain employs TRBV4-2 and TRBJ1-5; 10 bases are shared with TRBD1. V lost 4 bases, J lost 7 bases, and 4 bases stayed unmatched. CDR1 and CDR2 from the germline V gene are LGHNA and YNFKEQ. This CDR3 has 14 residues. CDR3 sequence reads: CASSRGTGEQPQHF. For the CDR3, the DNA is TGTGCCAGCAGCCGTGGGACAGGGGAACAGCCCCAGCATTTT.

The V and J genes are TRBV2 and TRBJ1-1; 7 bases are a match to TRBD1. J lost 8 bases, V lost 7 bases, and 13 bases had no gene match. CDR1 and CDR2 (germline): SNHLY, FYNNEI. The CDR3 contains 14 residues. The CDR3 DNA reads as TGTGCCAGCATCCCCGACAGGGTTGTAGGGGAAGCTTTCTTT. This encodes CASIPDRVVGEAFF.

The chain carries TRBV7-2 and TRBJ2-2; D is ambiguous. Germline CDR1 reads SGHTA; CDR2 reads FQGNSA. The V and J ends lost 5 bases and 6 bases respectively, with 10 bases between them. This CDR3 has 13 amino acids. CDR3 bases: TGTGCCAGCAGCCCGAGAGTTGCCGGGGAGCTGTTTTTT. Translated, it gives CASSPRVAGELFF.

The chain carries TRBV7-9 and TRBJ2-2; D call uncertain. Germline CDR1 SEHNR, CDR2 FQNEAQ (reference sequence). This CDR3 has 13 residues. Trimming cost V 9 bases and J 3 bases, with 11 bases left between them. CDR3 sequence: CASGSHDTGELFF. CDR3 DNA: TGTGCCAGTGGCAGTCATGACACCGGGGAGCTGTTTTTT.

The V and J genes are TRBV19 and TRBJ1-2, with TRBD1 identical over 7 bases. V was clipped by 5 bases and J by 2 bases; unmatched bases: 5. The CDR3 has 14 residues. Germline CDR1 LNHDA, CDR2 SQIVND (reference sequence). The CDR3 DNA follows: TGTGCCAGTAGTGGCCAGACAGGGAACTATGGCTACACCTTC. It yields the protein CASSGQTGNYGYTF. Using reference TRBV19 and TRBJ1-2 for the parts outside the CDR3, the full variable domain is DGGITQSPKYLFRKEGQNVTLSCEQNLNHDAMYWYRQDPGQGLRLIYYSQIVNDFQKGDIAEGYSVSREKKESFPLTVTSAQKNPTAFYLCASSGQTGNYGYTFGSGTRLTVV.

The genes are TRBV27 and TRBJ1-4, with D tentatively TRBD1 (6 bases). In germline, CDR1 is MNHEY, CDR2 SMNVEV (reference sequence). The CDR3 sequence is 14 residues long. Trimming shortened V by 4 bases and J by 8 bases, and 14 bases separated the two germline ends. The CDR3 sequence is CASSSRGLKEKLFF. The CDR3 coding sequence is TGTGCCAGCAGTTCTCGGGGGCTTAAGGAAAAACTGTTTTTT.

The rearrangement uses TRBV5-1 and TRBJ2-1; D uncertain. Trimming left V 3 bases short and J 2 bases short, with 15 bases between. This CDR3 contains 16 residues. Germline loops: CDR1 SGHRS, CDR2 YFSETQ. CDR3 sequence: CASSSRPGPTYNEQFF. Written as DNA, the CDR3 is TGCGCCAGCAGCTCTAGGCCGGGCCCAACCTACAATGAGCAGTTCTTC.